Listed below are T cell receptor beta chains from one sample, sequenced in a study of human thymus T cells. Sequencing used immunoSEQ multiplex PCR; TCRdb keeps in-frame clones, though not all of them. The sample consists of under 70,000 clones, approximately 95% of them appearing once. Sequencing was done on a sample of blood. The receptors here all came from a boy under two years old with a congenital heart defect but otherwise immunologically healthy. The CDR3 runs from the conserved cysteine through the conserved F or W. The order of the fields is J gene, clone size, V gene, CDR3 protein. Clone size is stated in some rows and not others, as once, few, many or a class when expanded.

j_call: TRBJ2-3; clone_size: .; v_call: TRBV27; cdr3_aa: CASSLGTSGTDTQYF
j_call: TRBJ2-1; clone_size: .; v_call: TRBV11-2; cdr3_aa: CASSPGSSLAGEQFF
j_call: TRBJ2-5; clone_size: once; v_call: TRBV18; cdr3_aa: CASSPNPDVGETQYF
j_call: TRBJ2-5; clone_size: .; v_call: TRBV7-9; cdr3_aa: CASSSRQQETQYF
j_call: TRBJ2-1; clone_size: once; v_call: TRBV10-3; cdr3_aa: CAISESFGGSFYEQFF
j_call: TRBJ2-7; clone_size: .; v_call: TRBV6-5; cdr3_aa: CASSYGTGESYEQYF
j_call: TRBJ1-3; clone_size: .; v_call: TRBV7-9; cdr3_aa: CASSLGGGMTGNTIYF
j_call: TRBJ2-1; clone_size: .; v_call: TRBV2; cdr3_aa: CASSEYNEQFF
j_call: TRBJ2-5; clone_size: once; v_call: TRBV27; cdr3_aa: CASSLRTSGSSRTQYF
j_call: TRBJ2-1; clone_size: .; v_call: TRBV4-2; cdr3_aa: CASSQDRAGGPALKQFF
j_call: TRBJ2-3; clone_size: .; v_call: TRBV6-5; cdr3_aa: CASTSSVSTDTQYF
j_call: TRBJ2-7; clone_size: .; v_call: TRBV7-2; cdr3_aa: CATGTSGEFFYEQYF
j_call: TRBJ2-1; clone_size: .; v_call: TRBV7-9; cdr3_aa: CASSLGHEQFF
j_call: TRBJ1-5; clone_size: .; v_call: TRBV19; cdr3_aa: CATSPRGGNQPQHF
j_call: TRBJ1-6; clone_size: .; v_call: TRBV5-6; cdr3_aa: CASSSPRDRGGSPLHF
j_call: TRBJ2-6; clone_size: .; v_call: TRBV23-1; cdr3_aa: CASSQKGEGANVLTF